This paragraph reports one T cell receptor beta chain. This CDR3 contains 14 residues. The germline V and J ends were trimmed by 5 bases and 9 bases, with 17 bases remaining between them. The germline CDR1 and CDR2 sequences are PRHDT and FYEKMQ (reference sequence). Sequenced by immunoSEQ multiplex PCR; TCRdb stores in-frame clones only, minus some. The profile shows about 340,000 clones, around nine tenths of them singletons. The record originates from a study of blood T cell repertoires in COVID-19. The gene calls are TRBV13 and TRBJ2-1, with D tentatively TRBD1 (5 bases). The receptor's source is a woman in her 70s with COVID-19, enrolled during active disease. Specimen: peripheral blood. In nucleotides, the CDR3 is TGTGCCAGCAGCCAAACAGCAGGGTACGTTGAGCAGTTCTTC. It translates to CASSQTAGYVEQFF.